This T cell receptor beta chain emerged from a study of T cell changes during pregnancy in multiple sclerosis. Sequenced by immunoSEQ multiplex PCR; TCRdb stores in-frame clones only, minus some. The profile covers around 31,000 clones, with around 90% appearing a single time and approximately 0.74% taken by the ten largest. The germline gives CDR1 SSHAT, CDR2 FNYEAQ (reference sequence). The CDR3 extends over 14 amino acids. Trimming took off 0 bases at V and 5 bases at J, with 8 bases between the two ends. This clonotype was obtained from a female donor in good health, enrolled as a control in a pregnancy study. This specimen was CD4+ T cells from peripheral blood mononuclear cells, taken in the first trimester of pregnancy. The rearrangement joins TRBV7-7 to TRBJ2-1, with TRBD1 as a possible D gene (6 bases). This CDR3 reads CASSLAGTNNEQFF. DNA of the CDR3: TGTGCCAGCAGCTTAGCGGGGACAAACAATGAGCAGTTCTTC.